Here is one T cell receptor beta chain with its context. Its specificity is unknown. Trimming stripped 8 bases from V and 0 bases from J, with 9 bases between. The CDR3 totals 13 residues. The use of a sample-barcoded 5' primer and a J-beta primer mix characterized a second PCR of about 7 to 12 cycles. One entry per CDR3 protein, called by TCRdb with MiXCR from the 5' RACE reads. The data contain some 1.4 million distinct CDR3 sequences, 42% of them singletons. The data are from a study of blood T cells in healthy people across ages. The overall study: Capture by template switching was about one barcoded beta molecule per two T cells. General study results and limits: There were more naive CD4+ cells and higher diversity in long-lived donors than in aged donors.

The genes are TRBV12-3 or TRBV12-4 and TRBJ2-3, with D unclear. This clonotype was obtained from a young woman in good health. The sample comprised blood. The CDR3 DNA reads TGTGCCAGCTCCCTTTTCAGCACAGATACGCAGTATTTT. This sequence encodes CASSLFSTDTQYF.